This is a list of T cell receptor beta chains from one sample in a study. TCRdb re-derived calls from the 5' RACE reads in MiXCR, one entry per CDR3 protein. Here the sample spans around 50,000 distinct CDR3 sequences, 26% being singletons. The sequenced sample was tumor-infiltrating Tregs sorted from the breast tumor. The receptors stem from a female donor with breast cancer. CDR3s include the opening cysteine and the closing phenylalanine or tryptophan. A D gene is named only where the DNA matches it firmly. Some rows mark clone size as missing; the rest say once, few, many or name a class of expanded clone.

abundance: .; d_gene: .; j_gene: TRBJ1-6; v_gene: TRBV6-1; len: 15; CDR3aa: CASSERSPYNSPLHF; CDR3nt: TGTGCCAGCAGTGAAAGGAGCCCCTATAATTCACCCCTCCACTTT
abundance: few; d_gene: .; j_gene: TRBJ1-5; v_gene: TRBV12-3/TRBV12-4; len: 13; CDR3aa: CASSPATNQPQHF; CDR3nt: TGTGCCAGCAGCCCAGCCACCAATCAGCCCCAGCATTTT
abundance: many; d_gene: .; j_gene: TRBJ2-3; v_gene: TRBV12-3/TRBV12-4; len: 17; CDR3aa: CASSLGGWGRGSDTQYF; CDR3nt: TGTGCCAGCAGCCTAGGCGGTTGGGGGCGCGGGTCAGATACGCAGTATTTT
abundance: few; d_gene: .; j_gene: TRBJ2-3; v_gene: TRBV7-9; len: 13; CDR3aa: CASSFTHTDTQYF; CDR3nt: TGTGCCAGCAGCTTCACACACACAGATACGCAGTATTTT
abundance: .; d_gene: TRBD2; j_gene: TRBJ2-3; v_gene: TRBV7-9; len: 17; CDR3aa: CASSLARAGGITDTQYF; CDR3nt: TGTGCCAGCAGCTTAGCGAGAGCGGGAGGGATCACAGATACGCAGTATTTT
abundance: .; d_gene: .; j_gene: TRBJ2-2; v_gene: TRBV6-2/TRBV6-3; len: 17; CDR3aa: CASSYRPGPPNTGELFF; CDR3nt: TGTGCCAGCAGTTACCGACCGGGACCCCCGAACACCGGGGAGCTGTTTTTT
abundance: .; d_gene: TRBD2; j_gene: TRBJ2-7; v_gene: TRBV10-3; len: 14; CDR3aa: CAISGGTSGTEQYF; CDR3nt: TGTGCCATCAGTGGTGGGACTAGCGGGACCGAGCAGTACTTC
abundance: few; d_gene: TRBD1; j_gene: TRBJ2-2; v_gene: TRBV5-1; len: 16; CDR3aa: CASSLKQGAFTGELFF; CDR3nt: TGCGCCAGCAGCCTGAAACAGGGGGCTTTCACCGGGGAGCTGTTTTTT
abundance: few; d_gene: .; j_gene: TRBJ2-1; v_gene: TRBV24-1; len: 16; CDR3aa: CATSDFLTTGNNEQFF; CDR3nt: TGTGCCACCAGTGATTTCCTTACCACCGGAAACAATGAGCAGTTCTTC
abundance: .; d_gene: .; j_gene: TRBJ2-3; v_gene: TRBV6-4; len: 14; CDR3aa: CASRRDFNTDTQYF; CDR3nt: TGTGCCAGCAGACGGGACTTCAACACAGATACGCAGTATTTT
abundance: few; d_gene: .; j_gene: TRBJ2-7; v_gene: TRBV25-1; len: 13; CDR3aa: CASGEQGNYEQYF; CDR3nt: TGTGCCAGCGGGGAACAGGGAAACTACGAGCAGTACTTC
abundance: .; d_gene: .; j_gene: TRBJ2-7; v_gene: TRBV9; len: 12; CDR3aa: CASGRPEGEQYF; CDR3nt: TGTGCCAGCGGAAGGCCAGAGGGCGAGCAGTACTTC
abundance: .; d_gene: .; j_gene: TRBJ2-3; v_gene: TRBV28; len: 14; CDR3aa: CASRKGENTDTQYF; CDR3nt: TGTGCCAGCAGAAAGGGGGAGAACACAGATACGCAGTATTTT
abundance: .; d_gene: .; j_gene: TRBJ1-1; v_gene: TRBV6-5; len: 13; CDR3aa: CAVTRVGNTEAFF; CDR3nt: TGTGCCGTAACAAGAGTTGGGAACACTGAAGCTTTCTTT
abundance: once; d_gene: TRBD1; j_gene: TRBJ2-5; v_gene: TRBV9; len: 16; CDR3aa: CASSIAPGQGVETQYF; CDR3nt: TGTGCCAGCAGCATAGCCCCGGGACAGGGGGTCGAGACCCAGTACTTC